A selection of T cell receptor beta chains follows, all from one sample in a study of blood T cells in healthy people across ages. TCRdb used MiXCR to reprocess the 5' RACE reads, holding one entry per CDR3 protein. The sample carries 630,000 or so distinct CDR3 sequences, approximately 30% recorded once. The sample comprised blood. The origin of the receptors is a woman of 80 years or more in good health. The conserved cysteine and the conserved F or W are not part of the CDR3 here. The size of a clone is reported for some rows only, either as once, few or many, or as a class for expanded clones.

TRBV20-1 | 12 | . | SARGFAGRETQF
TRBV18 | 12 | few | ASSPRSSEEPQH
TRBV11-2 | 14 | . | ASSLALGQTPYEQY
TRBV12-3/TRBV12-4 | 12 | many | ASSQRQGADIQY
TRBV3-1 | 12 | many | ASSQGTVDRGYT
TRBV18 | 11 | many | ASSHRGQETQY
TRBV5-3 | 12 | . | ARSHDREADTQY
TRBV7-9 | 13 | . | ASSPPEGFVSTIY
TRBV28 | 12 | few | ASSLDPSRSLLY
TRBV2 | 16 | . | AIYMTTGGHSNTGELF
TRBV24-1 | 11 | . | ATRDRDNSPLH
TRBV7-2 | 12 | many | ASSERTGLGGYT
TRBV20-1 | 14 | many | SASAPRGGTNYGYT
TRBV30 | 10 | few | AWTGDLYGHT
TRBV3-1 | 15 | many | ASSQGAGGTSTDTQY
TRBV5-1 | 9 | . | ASNGTGELF
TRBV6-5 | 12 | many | ASSDRGLNEKLF
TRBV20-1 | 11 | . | SARDPQGNEQY
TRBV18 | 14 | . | ASSPSTLGDNYGYT
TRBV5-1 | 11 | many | ASSIDGGRKLF
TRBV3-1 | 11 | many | ASSWWVSDEQF
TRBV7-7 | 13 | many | ASSVERTIQETQY
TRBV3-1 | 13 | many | ASSPKRGGRNEQF
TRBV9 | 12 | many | ASSSTAANYGYT
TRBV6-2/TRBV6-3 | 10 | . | ASSSSGKTQY
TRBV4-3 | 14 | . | ASSLRRLRGPYEQY
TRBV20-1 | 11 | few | GARLANQETQF
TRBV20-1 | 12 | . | SARGDRETYEQY
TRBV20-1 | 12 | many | SPTRGPARYGYT
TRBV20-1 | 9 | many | SARSGQGYT
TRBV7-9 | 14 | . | ASSSRDSPEGNEQF
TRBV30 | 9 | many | AWSERGGYT
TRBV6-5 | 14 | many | ASSYIGQGVNNEQF
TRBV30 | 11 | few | AWSLGRNQPQH
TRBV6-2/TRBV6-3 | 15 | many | ASSYSSPGGGGYEQY
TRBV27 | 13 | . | ASSSWTGFSYEQY
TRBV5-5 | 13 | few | ASSFPTGMDTEAF
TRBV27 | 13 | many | ASSLSAAGRNGYT
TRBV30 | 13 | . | AWSGAGGFGNTIY